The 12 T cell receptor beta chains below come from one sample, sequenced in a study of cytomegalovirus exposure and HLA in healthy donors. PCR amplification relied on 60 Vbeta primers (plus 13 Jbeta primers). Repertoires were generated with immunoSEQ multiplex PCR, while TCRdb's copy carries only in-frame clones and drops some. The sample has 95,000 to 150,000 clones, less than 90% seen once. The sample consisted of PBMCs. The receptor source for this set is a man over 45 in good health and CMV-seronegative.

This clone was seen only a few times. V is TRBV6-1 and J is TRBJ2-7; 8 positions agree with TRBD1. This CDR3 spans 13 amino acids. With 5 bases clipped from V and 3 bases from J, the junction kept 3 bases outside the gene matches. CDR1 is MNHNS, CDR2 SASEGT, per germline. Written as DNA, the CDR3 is TGTGCCAGCAGTCTGGACAGGGACTACGAGCAGTACTTC. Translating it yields CASSLDRDYEQYF.

CDR3 in amino acids: CASSEYRGGSGNTIYF. CDR3 coding DNA: TGTGCCAGCAGTGAATATAGAGGGGGCTCTGGAAACACCATATATTTT. This chain links TRBV25-1 with TRBJ1-3, with a possible D match to TRBD1 (6 bases). Germline CDR1 is MGHDK and CDR2 is SYGVNS. V was cut by 0 bases and J by 0 bases, with 9 bases left in between. The length of the CDR3 is 16 residues.

This CDR3 reads CASSRGTSGAFGEQYF. For the CDR3, the DNA is TGCGCCAGCAGCAGAGGGACTAGCGGGGCCTTTGGAGAGCAGTACTTC. The gene calls are TRBV5-1 and TRBJ2-7; 13 bases are shared with TRBD2. Germline V gives CDR1 SGHRS, CDR2 YFSETQ. This CDR3 is 16 amino acids long. Unmatched junction bases numbered 11, after V lost 4 bases and J lost 7 bases.

The DNA of the CDR3 is TGCGCCAGCAGCCTCGCGACCTCACAGGGGGCCACTGAAGCTTTCTTT. Amino acids: CASSLATSQGATEAFF. The chain joins TRBV4-1 to TRBJ1-1; 9 positions agree with TRBD1. Germline V gene data show CDR1 as MGHRA and CDR2 as YSYEKL. The CDR3 contains 16 residues. With 4 bases clipped from V and 4 bases from J, the junction kept 10 bases outside the gene matches.

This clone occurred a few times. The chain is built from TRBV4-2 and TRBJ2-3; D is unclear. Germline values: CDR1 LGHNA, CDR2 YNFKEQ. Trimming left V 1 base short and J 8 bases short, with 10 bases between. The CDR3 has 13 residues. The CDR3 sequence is CASSQVRLSTQYF. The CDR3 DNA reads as TGTGCCAGCAGCCAAGTCCGACTGAGTACGCAGTATTTT.

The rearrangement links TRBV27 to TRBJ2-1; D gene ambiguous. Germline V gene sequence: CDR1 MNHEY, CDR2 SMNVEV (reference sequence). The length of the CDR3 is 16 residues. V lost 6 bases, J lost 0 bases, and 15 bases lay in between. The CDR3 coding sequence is TGTGCCAGCAGCCTTACAGTTCCTCCCTCCTACAATGAGCAGTTCTTC. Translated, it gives CASSLTVPPSYNEQFF.

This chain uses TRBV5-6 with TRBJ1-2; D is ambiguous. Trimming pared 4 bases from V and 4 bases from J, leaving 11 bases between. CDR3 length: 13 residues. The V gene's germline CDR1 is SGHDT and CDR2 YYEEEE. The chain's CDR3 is CASSATGFYGYTF. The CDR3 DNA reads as TGTGCCAGCAGCGCGACGGGGTTCTATGGCTACACCTTC.

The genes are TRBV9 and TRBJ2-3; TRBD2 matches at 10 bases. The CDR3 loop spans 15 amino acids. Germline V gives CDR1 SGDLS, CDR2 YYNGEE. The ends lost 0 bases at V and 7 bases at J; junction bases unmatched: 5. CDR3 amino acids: CASSVGLAGEHTQYF. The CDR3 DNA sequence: TGTGCCAGCAGCGTAGGGCTAGCGGGAGAGCATACGCAGTATTTT.

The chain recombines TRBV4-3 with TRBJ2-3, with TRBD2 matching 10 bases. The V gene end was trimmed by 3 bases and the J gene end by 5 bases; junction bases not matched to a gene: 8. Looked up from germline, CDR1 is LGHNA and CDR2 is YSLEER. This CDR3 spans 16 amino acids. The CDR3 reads CASSHMLAGAGDTQYF. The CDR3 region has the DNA TGCGCCAGCAGCCATATGCTAGCGGGAGCAGGAGATACGCAGTATTTT.

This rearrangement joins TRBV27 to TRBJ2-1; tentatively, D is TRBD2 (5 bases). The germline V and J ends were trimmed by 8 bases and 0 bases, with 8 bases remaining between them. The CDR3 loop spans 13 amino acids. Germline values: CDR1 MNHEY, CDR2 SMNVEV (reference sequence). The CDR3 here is CASRRDSYNEQFF. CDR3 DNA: TGTGCCAGCCGACGGGACTCCTACAATGAGCAGTTCTTC.

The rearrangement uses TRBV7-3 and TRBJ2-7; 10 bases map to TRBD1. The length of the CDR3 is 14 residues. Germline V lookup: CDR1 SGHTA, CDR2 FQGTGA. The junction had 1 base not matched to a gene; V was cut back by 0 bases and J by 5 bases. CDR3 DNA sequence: TGTGCCAGCAGCTTAACCGGGACAGGGGACGAGCAGTACTTC. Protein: CASSLTGTGDEQYF.

The CDR3 reads CAAKGAETQYF. CDR3 in DNA: TGTGCCGCGAAAGGGGCAGAGACCCAGTACTTC. The chain employs TRBV6-5 and TRBJ2-5; weak D call: TRBD1 (5 bases). CDR3 length: 11 amino acids. Germline V CDR1 and CDR2: MNHEY, SVGAGI. The V end was cut by 11 bases, the J end by 4 bases, with 11 bases between.